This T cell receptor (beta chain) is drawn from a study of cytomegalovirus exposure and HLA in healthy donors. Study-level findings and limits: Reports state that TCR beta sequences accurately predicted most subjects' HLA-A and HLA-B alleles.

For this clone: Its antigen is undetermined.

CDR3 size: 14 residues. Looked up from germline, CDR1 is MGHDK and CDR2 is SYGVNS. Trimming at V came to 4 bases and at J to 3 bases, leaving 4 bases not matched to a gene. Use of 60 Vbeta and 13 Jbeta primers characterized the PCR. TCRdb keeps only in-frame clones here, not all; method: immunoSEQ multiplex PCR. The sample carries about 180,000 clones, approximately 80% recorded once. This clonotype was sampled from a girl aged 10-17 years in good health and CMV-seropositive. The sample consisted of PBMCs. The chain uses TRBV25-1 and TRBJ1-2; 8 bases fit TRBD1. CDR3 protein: CASSAGQGHYGYTF. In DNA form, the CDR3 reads TGTGCCAGCAGTGCCGGACAGGGCCACTATGGCTACACCTTC.